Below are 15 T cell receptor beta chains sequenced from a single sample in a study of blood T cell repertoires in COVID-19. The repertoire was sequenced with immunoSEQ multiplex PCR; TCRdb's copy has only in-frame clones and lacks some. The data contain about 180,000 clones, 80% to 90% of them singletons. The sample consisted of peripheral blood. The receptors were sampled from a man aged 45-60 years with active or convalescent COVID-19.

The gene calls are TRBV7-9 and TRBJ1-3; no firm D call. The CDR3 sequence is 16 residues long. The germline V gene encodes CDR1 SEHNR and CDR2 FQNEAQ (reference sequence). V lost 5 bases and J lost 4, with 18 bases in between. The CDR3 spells CASSPREGLGGNTIYF. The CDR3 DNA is TGTGCCAGCAGCCCACGTGAGGGCCTGGGAGGAAACACCATATATTTT.

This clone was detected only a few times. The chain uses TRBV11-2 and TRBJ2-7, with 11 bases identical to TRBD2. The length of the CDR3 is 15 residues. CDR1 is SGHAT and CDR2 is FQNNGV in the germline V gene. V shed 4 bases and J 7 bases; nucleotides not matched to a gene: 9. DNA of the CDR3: TGTGCCAGCAGCTCCGTAGCGGGAGGGGGCGGGGAGCAGTACTTC. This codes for CASSSVAGGGGEQYF.

CDR3 DNA sequence: TGCGCCAGCAGCCAAGACGGTGGGAGGGGCGGGGTTGGCACCTTC. Translation: CASSQDGGRGGVGTF. This chain links TRBV4-1 with TRBJ1-2; TRBD1 is a possible D gene (5 bases). The germline V and J ends were trimmed by 0 bases and 13 bases, with 21 bases remaining between them. The germline CDR1 and CDR2 sequences are MGHRA and YSYEKL. The CDR3 is 15 residues long.

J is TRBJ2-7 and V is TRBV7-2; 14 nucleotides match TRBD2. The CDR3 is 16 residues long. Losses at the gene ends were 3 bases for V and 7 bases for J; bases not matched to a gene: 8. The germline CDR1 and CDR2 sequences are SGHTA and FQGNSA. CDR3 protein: CASSFDGTSGGKEQYF. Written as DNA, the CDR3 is TGTGCCAGCAGCTTCGACGGGACTAGCGGGGGAAAAGAGCAGTACTTC.

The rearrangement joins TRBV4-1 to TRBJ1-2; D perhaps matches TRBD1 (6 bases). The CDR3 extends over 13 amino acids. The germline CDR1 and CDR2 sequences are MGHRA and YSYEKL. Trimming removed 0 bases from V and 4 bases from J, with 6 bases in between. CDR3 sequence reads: CASSQDRGYGYTF. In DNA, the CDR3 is TGCGCCAGCAGCCAAGACAGGGGCTATGGCTACACCTTC.

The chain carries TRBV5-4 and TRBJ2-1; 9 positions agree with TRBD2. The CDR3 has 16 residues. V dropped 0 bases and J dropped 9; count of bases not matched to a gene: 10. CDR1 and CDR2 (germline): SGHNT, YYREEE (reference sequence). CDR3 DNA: TGTGCCAGCAGCTTGGGGGGGACTAGCTTGGGGTCTGAGCAGTTCTTC. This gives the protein CASSLGGTSLGSEQFF.

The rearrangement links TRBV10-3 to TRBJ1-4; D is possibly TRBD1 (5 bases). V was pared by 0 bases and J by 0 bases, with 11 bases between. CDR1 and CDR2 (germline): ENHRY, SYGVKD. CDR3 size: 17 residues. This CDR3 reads CAISESGRGSTNEKLFF. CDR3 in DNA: TGTGCCATCAGTGAGTCGGGCCGGGGGTCAACTAATGAAAAACTGTTTTTT.

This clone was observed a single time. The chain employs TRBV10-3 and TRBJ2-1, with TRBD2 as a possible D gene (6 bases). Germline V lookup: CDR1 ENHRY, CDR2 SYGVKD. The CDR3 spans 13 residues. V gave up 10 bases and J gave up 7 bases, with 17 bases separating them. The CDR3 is CANRDSGANEQFF. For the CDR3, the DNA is TGTGCCAATCGGGATAGCGGAGCTAATGAGCAGTTCTTC.

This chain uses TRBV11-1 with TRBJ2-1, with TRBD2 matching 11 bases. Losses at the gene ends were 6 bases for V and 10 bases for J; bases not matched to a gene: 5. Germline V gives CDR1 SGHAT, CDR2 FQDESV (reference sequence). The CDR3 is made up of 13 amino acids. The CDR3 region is CASRTSGSEEQFF. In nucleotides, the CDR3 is TGTGCCAGCAGAACTAGCGGGAGTGAGGAGCAGTTCTTC.

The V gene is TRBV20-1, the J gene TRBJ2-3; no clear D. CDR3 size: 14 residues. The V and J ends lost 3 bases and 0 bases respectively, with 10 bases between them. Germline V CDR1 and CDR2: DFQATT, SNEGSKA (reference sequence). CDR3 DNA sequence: TGCAGTGCTAGTAAGACAACTAGCACAGATACGCAGTATTTT. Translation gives CSASKTTSTDTQYF.

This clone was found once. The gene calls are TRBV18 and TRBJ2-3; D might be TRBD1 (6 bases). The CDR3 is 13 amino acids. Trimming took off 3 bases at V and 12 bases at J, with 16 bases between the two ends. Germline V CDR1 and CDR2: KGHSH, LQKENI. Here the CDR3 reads CASSPGQQEIQYF. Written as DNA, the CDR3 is TGTGCCAGCTCACCCGGACAGCAAGAGATTCAGTATTTT.

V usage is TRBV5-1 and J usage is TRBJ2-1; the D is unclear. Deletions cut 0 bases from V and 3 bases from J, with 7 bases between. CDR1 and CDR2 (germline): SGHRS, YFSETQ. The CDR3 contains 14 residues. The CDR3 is CASSLAEIYNEQFF. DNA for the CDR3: TGCGCCAGCAGCTTGGCGGAGATCTACAATGAGCAGTTCTTC.

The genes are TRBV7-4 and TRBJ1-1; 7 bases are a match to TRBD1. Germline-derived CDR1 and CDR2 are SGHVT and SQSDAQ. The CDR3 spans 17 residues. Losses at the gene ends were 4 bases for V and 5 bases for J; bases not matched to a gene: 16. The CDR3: CASSYSPTGAGWTEAFF. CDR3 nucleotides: TGTGCCAGCAGCTACAGCCCCACAGGGGCTGGATGGACTGAAGCTTTCTTT.

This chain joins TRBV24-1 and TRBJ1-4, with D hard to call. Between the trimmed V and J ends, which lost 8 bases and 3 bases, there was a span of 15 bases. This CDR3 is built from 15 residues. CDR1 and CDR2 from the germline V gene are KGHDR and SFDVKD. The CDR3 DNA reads TGTGCCACCAATTTAAAGCGGGAGGCTAATGAAAAACTGTTTTTT. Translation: CATNLKREANEKLFF.

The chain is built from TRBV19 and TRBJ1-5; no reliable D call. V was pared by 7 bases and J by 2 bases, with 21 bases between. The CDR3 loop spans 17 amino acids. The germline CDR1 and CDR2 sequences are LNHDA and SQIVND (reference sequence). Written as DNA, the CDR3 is TGTGCCAGTAATCGGGGTTCGCGGGTTATTGGCAATCAGCCCCAGCATTTT. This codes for CASNRGSRVIGNQPQHF.